The next 9 T cell receptor beta chains were all read from a single sample in a study of T cells after posttransplantation cyclophosphamide (TCRdb year 2016). The control group consisted of approximately 10 patients who received myeloablative marrow transplants with methotrexate plus a calcineurin inhibitor and who were sampled 1 year after transplant. Libraries came from the immunoSEQ multiplex PCR assay. Entries here come from immuneACCESS through TCRdb and include only in-frame sequences with V and J called. Some clones fail to appear in such tables; in the studies checked, an unresolved V gene covers under half of the shortfall, and the cause of the remainder is unknown. A total of roughly 10,000 clones appear in this sample, roughly 90% of them only once. The ten largest clones take up under 5.5% of the sample. The sample consisted of PBMCs, taken around 440 days after allogeneic stem cell transplant with calcineurin inhibitor and methotrexate. These receptors were obtained from a male patient aged 45-60 years who received an allogeneic stem cell transplant from an unrelated donor, was CMV-positive, and had chronic GVHD only. In transplant recipients, some T cells may be of donor rather than host origin.

The genes are TRBV27 and TRBJ2-1, with 13 bases identical to TRBD2. Germline lookup yields CDR1 MNHEY and CDR2 SMNVEV (reference sequence). V shed 5 bases, J shed 8 bases, and the junction held 9 bases outside the gene matches. CDR3 size: 16 residues. Here the CDR3 reads CASSPRGLAGVDEQFF. CDR3 nucleotide sequence: TGTGCCAGCAGTCCCCGAGGACTAGCGGGAGTGGATGAGCAGTTCTTC.

The chain employs TRBV5-1 and TRBJ2-5; tentatively, D is TRBD2 (6 bases). The J call may be mistaken, given a closer DNA end match to TRBJ2-7. Per the germline V gene, CDR1 is SGHRS and CDR2 is YFSETQ. CDR3 length equals 16 residues. The CDR3 DNA is TGCGCCAGCAGCTTGGCTACCCAGGGAGGATCCTACGAGCAGTACTTC. Translating it yields CASSLATQGGSYEQYF.

This clone was recorded once. The rearrangement joins TRBV12-5 to TRBJ2-1, with D tentatively TRBD2 (6 bases). V lost 1 base and J 6 bases, leaving 16 bases between the germline ends. CDR1 and CDR2 from the germline V gene are LGHNT and FRNRAP. This CDR3 is 16 amino acids long. The CDR3 spells CASGLARLVFGNEQFF. The CDR3 region has the DNA TGTGCTAGTGGTTTGGCTCGACTAGTGTTTGGCAATGAGCAGTTCTTC.

The rearrangement uses TRBV5-1 and TRBJ2-1; 10 bases are shared with TRBD2. The CDR3 is made up of 15 amino acids. CDR1 is SGHRS and CDR2 is YFSETQ in the germline V gene. The trim removed 0 bases at V and 8 bases at J, leaving 5 bases unmatched. The CDR3 sequence: CASSLASGGGDEQFF. As DNA, the CDR3 is TGCGCCAGCAGCTTGGCCAGCGGGGGGGGTGATGAGCAGTTCTTC.

This clone was detected only once. This chain connects TRBV7-2 to TRBJ2-7, with TRBD2 matching 7 bases. The CDR3 runs to 15 residues. The germline V gene has CDR1 SGHTA and CDR2 FQGNSA. Unmatched junction bases numbered 6, after V lost 2 bases and J lost 2 bases. The CDR3 spells CASSLSGAGPYEQYF. CDR3 DNA: TGTGCCAGCAGCTTAAGCGGGGCGGGCCCCTACGAGCAGTACTTC.

V usage is TRBV4-3 and J usage is TRBJ2-1; 10 bases align to TRBD2. Germline assignment: CDR1 LGHNA and CDR2 YSLEER. The V and J ends lost 4 bases and 2 bases, in that order; junction bases with no gene match: 17. The CDR3 is 20 residues long. The CDR3: CASSPKQREGQQPPYNEQFF. DNA for the CDR3: TGCGCCAGCAGCCCTAAACAGCGGGAGGGCCAACAGCCTCCCTACAATGAGCAGTTCTTC.

This chain connects TRBV19 to TRBJ2-7; D is unresolved. This CDR3 has 13 amino acids. Germline assignment: CDR1 LNHDA and CDR2 SQIVND (reference sequence). Trimming shortened V by 1 base and J by 2 bases, and 6 bases separated the two germline ends. CDR3 coding DNA: TGTGCCAGTAGTATAGCGGTCGCCTACGAGCAGTACTTC. Translating gives CASSIAVAYEQYF.

The rearrangement links TRBV11-3 to TRBJ1-1; the match to TRBD1 covers 8 bases. Germline V gives CDR1 SGHNT, CDR2 YENEEA. Trimming at V came to 5 bases and at J to 5 bases, leaving 10 bases not matched to a gene. This CDR3 comprises 15 residues. The CDR3 coding sequence is TGTGCCAGCAGCCCATTCCCAGGGGGCGATACTGAAGCTTTCTTT. It specifies CASSPFPGGDTEAFF.

This chain uses TRBV7-2 with TRBJ1-1; 7 bases are shared with TRBD1. Germline CDR1 is SGHTA and CDR2 is FQGNSA. The CDR3 contains 14 residues. V lost 5 bases and J lost 5; bases outside the gene matches: 8. The CDR3 is CASSPVTGRTEAFF. The DNA of the CDR3 is TGTGCCAGCAGCCCCGTGACAGGGAGAACTGAAGCTTTCTTT.